A single sample is the source of the 3 T cell receptor beta chains below, sequenced in a study of blood T cells in healthy people across ages (dated by TCRdb to the mid-2010s). Library construction relied on 5' RACE. The data were produced on an Illumina HiSeq 2500. A second PCR of roughly 7 to 11 cycles was performed with a sample-barcoded 5' primer and a J-beta primer mix. In-frame beta chains were kept once TCRdb had trimmed the public reads at Q25 with fastp and called clones with MiXCR. For every CDR3 protein sequence, its rows merge into one entry that carries the most common genes and DNA. In all, the sample holds about 620,000 distinct CDR3 sequences, and around a fifth of those were seen once. The ten largest clones represent 3% to 4% of the sample. The source material was blood. These receptors were collected from a man aged 65 to 79 in good health.

This clonotype showed up just a few times. The J gene is TRBJ1-2, the V gene TRBV5-1, with 7 bases identical to TRBD1. CDR1 is SGHRS, CDR2 YFSETQ, per germline. Germline trimming cut 1 base from V and 4 bases from J; bases unmatched to any gene: 7. The CDR3 totals 15 residues. The CDR3 region is CASSLTPGGAYGYTF. The CDR3 bases are TGCGCCAGCAGCTTGACGCCAGGGGGTGCCTATGGCTACACCTTC.

This clonotype was seen a few times. The V and J genes are TRBV20-1 and TRBJ2-5; D possibly uses TRBD1 or TRBD2 (7 bases each). Germline V CDR1 and CDR2: DFQATT, SNEGSKA (reference sequence). V lost 0 bases to trimming and J lost 6 bases, with 17 bases between them. The CDR3 runs to 15 residues. This CDR3 is CSARDQAGGVKTQYF. The CDR3 DNA reads as TGCAGTGCTAGAGATCAAGCAGGGGGGGTCAAGACCCAGTACTTC.

As regards this clonotype: It may be a read error: a sequence one base away is much more abundant. This CDR3 reads CASSRLGPAGDGSYNEQFF. The CDR3 coding sequence is TGCGCCAGCAGCCGATTAGGGCCAGCGGGAGATGGGTCCTACAATGAGCAGTTCTTC. V is TRBV5-1 and J is TRBJ2-1; 8 bases are shared with TRBD2. V was clipped by 4 bases and J by 1 base; unmatched bases: 16. Germline CDR1 is SGHRS and CDR2 is YFSETQ. This CDR3 spans 19 amino acids.